The entry below describes one T cell receptor beta chain. These data belong to a study of STAT5B mutations in CD4+ large granular lymphocyte leukemia. Sequencing was performed with immunoSEQ multiplex PCR; in TCRdb, only in-frame clones are kept and a portion is missing. The data contain about 23,000 clones, 82% of them seen just once; the ten biggest clones take up roughly 9%. Germline V gene sequence: CDR1 SGHVS, CDR2 FQNEAQ. The CDR3 has 19 residues. The junction had 15 bases not matched to a gene; V was cut back by 5 bases and J by 0 bases. The clonotype was recovered from a human donor in good health. The material sequenced was CD4+ T cells from blood buffy coats. V and J are TRBV7-8 and TRBJ1-3, with 8 bases lining up with TRBD1. Here the CDR3 DNA reads TGTGCCAGCAGCGCCCGGGACAGGTCACTCGATGGCTCTGGAAACACCATATATTTT. Protein sequence: CASSARDRSLDGSGNTIYF.